A selection of T cell receptor beta chains follows, all from one sample in a study of blood T cell repertoires in COVID-19. The assay was immunoSEQ multiplex PCR, and TCRdb's table has in-frame clones only and misses some. The sample carries 110,000 to 150,000 clones, 60% to 85% recorded once. Sequencing used peripheral blood. The source is an older woman with acute or convalescent COVID-19. CDR3s include the opening cysteine and the closing phenylalanine or tryptophan. A D gene is named only where the DNA matches it firmly. Size values are once, few and many counts, or a class for expanded clones, and some rows have none.

j_call | d_call | clone_size | v_call | cdr3_nt | cdr3_aa
TRBJ2-1 | TRBD2 | . | TRBV5-4 | TGTGCCAGCAGCTTGGCGGGGACTAGCCGCGGTGAGCAGTTCTTC | CASSLAGTSRGEQFF
TRBJ2-3 | TRBD1 | once | TRBV5-1 | TGCGCCAGCAGCCCGGGGACAGAAAGCACAGATACGCAGTATTTT | CASSPGTESTDTQYF
TRBJ1-2 | . | . | TRBV30 | TGTGCCTGGAGTTTTGCGAGCTATGGCTACACCTTC | CAWSFASYGYTF
TRBJ1-5 | . | few | TRBV19 | TGTGCCAGTAGTAGGTGGAGGGGGGGGAACCAGCCCCAGCATTTT | CASSRWRGGNQPQHF
TRBJ2-7 | . | . | TRBV5-1 | TGCGCCAGCAGCTCTCCTGGGGCCCCCTACGAGCAGTACTTC | CASSSPGAPYEQYF
TRBJ2-3 | . | . | TRBV5-1 | TGCGCCAGCAGCCTGCTATTCACAGATACGCAGTATTTT | CASSLLFTDTQYF
TRBJ1-5 | . | . | TRBV19 | TGTGCCAGTAGGCGACAGACCAATCAGCCCCAGCATTTT | CASRRQTNQPQHF
TRBJ1-1 | . | few | TRBV20-1 | TGCAGTGCCCCAGGGTACACTGAAGCTTTCTTT | CSAPGYTEAFF
TRBJ1-2 | TRBD1 | . | TRBV28 | TGTGCCAGCAGTTTATCACGGGGCAGGGGGAGTAATGGCTACACCTTC | CASSLSRGRGSNGYTF
TRBJ2-2 | TRBD2 | . | TRBV11-2 | TGTGCCAGCTCCCCCTTTCTAGCGGTCGGGGAGCTGTTTTTT | CASSPFLAVGELFF
TRBJ2-7 | . | once | TRBV5-1 | TGCGCCAGCAGCCCTGGGAGTTCCTACGAGCAGTACTTC | CASSPGSSYEQYF
TRBJ2-7 | TRBD2 | . | TRBV7-9 | TGTGCCAGCAGGGAAAGCGGGGGCTCCTACGAGCAGTACTTC | CASRESGGSYEQYF
TRBJ1-1 | . | . | TRBV18 | TGTGCCAGCGCCCTGAGAGCGGGGCCCGAAGCTTTCTTT | CASALRAGPEAFF
TRBJ1-5 | . | . | TRBV6-1 | TGTGCCAGCAGTGAATTCGGGTTTAATGTTTATAGCAATCAGCCCCAGCATTTT | CASSEFGFNVYSNQPQHF
TRBJ2-7 | TRBD1 | few | TRBV9 | TGTGCCAGCAGTGAAAGGACAGGGGGCATCTCGGACGAGCAGTACTTC | CASSERTGGISDEQYF
TRBJ1-3 | TRBD1 | few | TRBV29-1 | TGCAGCGTCGGGACAGATTTAAACACCATATATTTT | CSVGTDLNTIYF
TRBJ1-5 | . | . | TRBV30 | TGTGCCTGGAGCCGCGGGGGCCCAAATCAGCCCCAGCATTTT | CAWSRGGPNQPQHF
TRBJ2-7 | . | . | TRBV4-1 | TGCGCCAGCAGCCAAGATGAGCTTAGCTACGAGCAGTACTTC | CASSQDELSYEQYF
TRBJ1-5 | . | once | TRBV6-2/TRBV6-3 | TGTGCCAGCAGTTACTCAGAAGGGGGTCAGCCCCAGCATTTT | CASSYSEGGQPQHF
TRBJ1-5 | . | . | TRBV6-2/TRBV6-3 | TGTGCCAGCAGTTACCTACAGCAGGGATATAGCAATCAGCCCCAGCATTTT | CASSYLQQGYSNQPQHF
TRBJ2-1 | . | . | TRBV5-6 | TGTGCCAGCAGCTTTCCTTTGGGGAGCTCTTGGGACAATGAGCAGTTCTTC | CASSFPLGSSWDNEQFF
TRBJ2-7 | . | many | TRBV5-5 | TGTGCCAGCAGCTTGGCGAGCTCCTACGAGCAGTACTTC | CASSLASSYEQYF
TRBJ2-3 | . | . | TRBV7-2 | TGTGCCAGCAGCTTAGCGGGGGGTAGTAGCACAGATACGCAGTATTTT | CASSLAGGSSTDTQYF
TRBJ2-3 | TRBD2 | . | TRBV28 | TGTGCCAGCAGTTTTGGGGGGGTGTGGAATACGCAGTATTTT | CASSFGGVWNTQYF
TRBJ1-3 | TRBD1 | . | TRBV7-9 | TGTGCCAGCAGCTTGTATCGGGACAGGGAATCCTCTGGAAACACCATATATTTT | CASSLYRDRESSGNTIYF
TRBJ2-7 | . | . | TRBV2 | TGTGCCAGCAGTGTGGCAGGGAACTACTACGAGCAGTACTTC | CASSVAGNYYEQYF
TRBJ2-5 | TRBD2 | . | TRBV7-9 | TGTGCCAGCAGCCTATACAGCGGGATCGGTGAGACCCAGTACTTC | CASSLYSGIGETQYF
TRBJ1-3 | . | . | TRBV7-6 | TGTGCCAGCAGCCCGTTCACAGGTTTGGGAAACACCATATATTTT | CASSPFTGLGNTIYF
TRBJ1-5 | . | . | TRBV11-2 | TGTGCCAGCAGCTTAGAGGGCAGAGGCAATCAGCCCCAGCATTTT | CASSLEGRGNQPQHF
TRBJ2-1 | TRBD1 | . | TRBV11-2 | TGTGCCAGCAAGGGGGCTTGGTCCTACAATGAGCAGTTCTTC | CASKGAWSYNEQFF
TRBJ2-7 | . | few | TRBV3-1/TRBV3-2 | TGTGCCGCTAAGGACATTTCCTACGAGCAGTACTTC | CAAKDISYEQYF
TRBJ1-2 | . | . | TRBV10-3 | TGTGCCATCAGTAACCCGTGGTCGGGGGAAGGAGGCGGCTACACCTTC | CAISNPWSGEGGGYTF
TRBJ2-3 | . | . | TRBV14 | TGTGCCAGCAGCTTCGGACTATTAAACACAGATACGCAGTATTTT | CASSFGLLNTDTQYF
TRBJ2-3 | TRBD2 | . | TRBV10-3 | TGTGCCATCAGTGAGCCCGACCGGACTAGCGGGTACACAGATACGCAGTATTTT | CAISEPDRTSGYTDTQYF
TRBJ1-3 | . | . | TRBV14 | TGTGCCAGCAGCCAAGGTGGGATACAGGGTGGCCGTTTCTCTGGAAACACCATATATTTT | CASSQGGIQGGRFSGNTIYF
TRBJ2-7 | . | . | TRBV11-2 | TGTGCCAGCAGCCCCAGGCACTACGAGCAGTACTTC | CASSPRHYEQYF
TRBJ2-7 | TRBD2 | . | TRBV10-3 | TGTGCCATCAGTGAGTCTACTAGCGGGTTTATCTACGAGCAGTACTTC | CAISESTSGFIYEQYF
TRBJ1-5 | . | few | TRBV2 | TGTGCCAGCAGTGAGGTAAAGGCGGGGAACAATCAGCCCCAGCATTTT | CASSEVKAGNNQPQHF
TRBJ2-7 | . | . | TRBV19 | TGTGCCAGTAGCCTGGGGGGCGAGCAGTACTTC | CASSLGGEQYF
TRBJ1-1 | . | . | TRBV6-5 | TGTGCCAGCAGTTACGAACAGGACACTGAAGCTTTCTTT | CASSYEQDTEAFF
TRBJ1-1 | . | . | TRBV6-2/TRBV6-3 | TGTGCCAGCAGTTACACGGCAGTCTATAAGGGGACTGAAGCTTTCTTT | CASSYTAVYKGTEAFF
TRBJ2-3 | TRBD2 | . | TRBV4-1 | TGCGCCAGCAGCCAACAGCGGGAGTTGACAGATACGCAGTATTTT | CASSQQRELTDTQYF
TRBJ2-1 | TRBD2 | . | TRBV6-5 | TGTGCCAGCACTGGGGGGAGGGCAGCTTACAATGAGCAGTTCTTC | CASTGGRAAYNEQFF
TRBJ2-1 | TRBD2 | few | TRBV29-1 | TGCAGCGCCCTAACTCTGGGACTAGCCTACAATGAGCAGTTCTTC | CSALTLGLAYNEQFF
TRBJ2-1 | TRBD2 | . | TRBV14 | TGTGCCAGCAGCCAAGAGACGAGGCTAGCGGGACTCAACCCCTACAATGAGCAGTTCTTC | CASSQETRLAGLNPYNEQFF
TRBJ2-5 | TRBD2 | . | TRBV5-1 | TGCGCCAGCAGCGATGGGACTAGCGGGAGATCAGAGACCCAGTACTTC | CASSDGTSGRSETQYF
TRBJ1-2 | TRBD1 | . | TRBV10-3 | TGTGCCATAGCGGGACAGGGGGCTTCCTATGGCTACACCTTC | CAIAGQGASYGYTF
TRBJ2-5 | TRBD1 | . | TRBV30 | TGTGCCTGGAAGGGGGCGAGCTTATACGAAGAGACCCAGTACTTC | CAWKGASLYEETQYF
TRBJ2-1 | . | . | TRBV5-1 | TGCGCCAGCAGCTTTCACAGGGAGAATTGGGTAGGCAATGAGCAGTTCTTC | CASSFHRENWVGNEQFF
TRBJ2-1 | . | . | TRBV30 | TGTGCCTGGAGTCTCCTCTCAGTCCTCGATGAGCAGTTCTTC | CAWSLLSVLDEQFF
TRBJ2-7 | TRBD2 | . | TRBV19 | TGTGCCAGTAGTCCGGGAGGTGGGGGCTACGAGCAGTACTTC | CASSPGGGGYEQYF
TRBJ2-1 | TRBD1 | . | TRBV19 | TGTGCCAGTACCCCAGGGGGTAGAAGCTCCTACAATGAGCAGTTCTTC | CASTPGGRSSYNEQFF
TRBJ2-7 | TRBD1 | few | TRBV19 | TGTGCCAGTAGTGCCGGACAGGGGATCAGGTTC | CASSAGQGIRF
TRBJ2-7 | . | . | TRBV7-9 | TGTGCCAGCAGCTTAGGAGCCGGGTACGAGCAGTACTTC | CASSLGAGYEQYF
TRBJ2-7 | TRBD2 | . | TRBV6-5 | TGTGCCAGCAGTCATCCGGGACTAGCTGGGTACGAGCAGTACTTC | CASSHPGLAGYEQYF
TRBJ1-6 | . | once | TRBV7-9 | TGTGCCAGCAGCTTAAATCGAGGGCTGAATTCACCCCTCCACTTT | CASSLNRGLNSPLHF
TRBJ1-4 | TRBD1 | . | TRBV6-6 | TGTGCCAGCAGAACCGGGACAGGGGGAGAAAAACTGTTTTTT | CASRTGTGGEKLFF
TRBJ2-7 | TRBD2 | . | TRBV11-3 | TGTGCCAGCAGCTTAGCGGCGGGGGCCTACGAGCAGTACTTC | CASSLAAGAYEQYF
TRBJ2-3 | TRBD2 | few | TRBV7-9 | TGTGCCAGCAGCCCCTGGACTAGCGGGAGAACAGATACGCAGTATTTT | CASSPWTSGRTDTQYF
TRBJ2-2 | TRBD2 | . | TRBV28 | TGTGCCAGCAGTGAAATCCCTAGCGGTAAAACCGGGGAGCTGTTTTTT | CASSEIPSGKTGELFF